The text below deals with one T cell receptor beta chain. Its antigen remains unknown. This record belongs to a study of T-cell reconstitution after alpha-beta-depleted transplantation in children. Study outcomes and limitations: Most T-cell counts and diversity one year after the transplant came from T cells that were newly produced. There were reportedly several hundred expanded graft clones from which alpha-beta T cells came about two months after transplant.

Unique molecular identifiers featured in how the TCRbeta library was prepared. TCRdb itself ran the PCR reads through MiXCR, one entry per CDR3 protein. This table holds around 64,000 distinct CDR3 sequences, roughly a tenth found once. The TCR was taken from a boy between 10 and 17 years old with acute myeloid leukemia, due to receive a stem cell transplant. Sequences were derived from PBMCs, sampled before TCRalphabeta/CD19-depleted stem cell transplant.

This chain's CDR3 is CASSPGQQWYNEQFF. CDR3 coding DNA: TGTGCCAGCAGCCCTGGGCAACAGTGGTACAATGAGCAGTTCTTC. This chain connects TRBV5-4 to TRBJ2-1; D is uncertain. This CDR3 spans 15 amino acids. V dropped 4 bases and J dropped 4 bases, with 15 bases sitting between them. Germline CDR1 SGHNT, CDR2 YYREEE (reference sequence).